Following are 31 T cell receptor beta chains from one sample sequenced in a study of OX40 agonist ivuxolimab in advanced cancers. The protocol was immunoSEQ multiplex PCR, while the TCRdb copy is restricted to in-frame clones and leaves out a portion. The sample includes about 51,000 clones, around 82% of them seen just once. The starting material was CD4+ or CD8+ T cells sorted from blood, obtained in a trial of the OX40 agonist ivuxolimab. The receptors were gathered from an adult with an advanced solid tumor such as melanoma, head and neck, liver or kidney cancer.

The rearrangement uses TRBV9 and TRBJ2-1, with D maybe TRBD1 (5 bases). The V gene's germline CDR1 is SGDLS and CDR2 YYNGEE. The CDR3 is 13 residues long. The V end was cut by 0 bases, the J end by 10 bases, with 11 bases between. Written as DNA, the CDR3 is TGTGCCAGCAGCGTAGTGACAGAGAAAGAGCAGTTCTTC. It codes for CASSVVTEKEQFF.

This clone is medium-sized (0.01 to 0.1%) in the sample. The same CDR3 can be traced to other DNA sequences in this sample. The chain employs TRBV28 and TRBJ1-1; tentative D call: TRBD1 (6 bases). The V gene's germline CDR1 is MDHEN and CDR2 SYDVKM. V was trimmed by 2 bases and J by 1 base, leaving 8 bases between them. This CDR3 contains 14 residues. The CDR3 here is CASSLGQKNTEAFF. Here the CDR3 DNA reads TGTGCCAGCAGTTTAGGACAGAAGAACACTGAAGCTTTCTTT.

V gene TRBV6-1 combines with J gene TRBJ2-7; 10 nucleotides align to TRBD2. J gave up 2 bases and V 4 bases, and 5 bases lay outside the gene matches. Germline loops: CDR1 MNHNS, CDR2 SASEGT. This CDR3 contains 15 residues. CDR3 in amino acids: CASSASGRAPYEQYF. The CDR3 bases are TGTGCCAGCAGTGCAAGCGGGAGGGCCCCCTACGAGCAGTACTTC.

V gene TRBV5-4 combines with J gene TRBJ2-1; the D is unclear. The CDR3 consists of 12 residues. Germline values: CDR1 SGHNT, CDR2 YYREEE (reference sequence). Deletions cut 0 bases from V and 5 bases from J, with 3 bases between. The CDR3 protein is CASSLGHNEQFF. CDR3 nucleotide sequence: TGTGCCAGCAGCTTGGGGCACAATGAGCAGTTCTTC. Full variable domain (missing parts from reference TRBV5-4 and TRBJ2-1): ETGVTQSPTHLIKTRGQQVTLRCSSQSGHNTVSWYQQALGQGPQFIFQYYREEENGRGNFPPRFSGLQFPNYSSELNVNALELDDSALYLCASSLGHNEQFFGPGTRLTVL.

The chain joins TRBV5-8 to TRBJ1-5; the D gene is possibly TRBD1 (6 bases). V lost 4 bases and J lost 3, with 17 bases in between. Germline CDR1 SGHTS, CDR2 YDEGEE. This CDR3 is 16 amino acids long. The CDR3 DNA follows: TGTGCCAGCAGCCCTATTCTGGGGGGGCACAATCAGCCCCAGCATTTT. This encodes CASSPILGGHNQPQHF.

The J gene is TRBJ2-2, the V gene TRBV11-3, with 9 bases that match TRBD2. Germline CDR1 and CDR2: SGHNT and YENEEA. The CDR3 spans 17 residues. Trimming took 3 bases from V and 6 from J; bases not matched to a gene: 11. The CDR3 spells CASSLTTSGVGPGELFF. Written as DNA, the CDR3 is TGTGCCAGCAGCTTGACGACTAGCGGAGTTGGGCCCGGGGAGCTGTTTTTT.

The chain carries TRBV9 and TRBJ2-1; weak D call: TRBD2 (6 bases). Germline CDR1 SGDLS, CDR2 YYNGEE. Trimming removed 3 bases at V and 10 bases at J, with 14 bases between. The CDR3 totals 13 residues. This chain's CDR3 is CASSAGGPGEQFF. CDR3 nucleotides: TGTGCCAGCAGCGCCGGAGGGCCAGGGGAGCAGTTCTTC.

This chain connects TRBV21-1 to TRBJ2-7; the DNA was not used to check the table's D call, TRBD2. TRBV21-1 is a documented pseudogene. The CDR3 sequence is 22 residues long. The CDR3 DNA is TGTGCCAGCAGCCCTCAAGGGCTAGCGGGAGATGCCCGGGAGGCCCCACTCCACGAGCAGTACTTC. This translates into CASSPQGLAGDAREAPLHEQYF.

The CDR3 region has the DNA TGTGCTAGTGGTTTGGGCACGACAGGGGGCTTCCAAGAGACCCAGTACTTC. Protein: CASGLGTTGGFQETQYF. The rearrangement uses TRBV12-5 and TRBJ2-5, with 10 bases that match TRBD1. J lost 1 base, V lost 1 base, and 6 bases had no gene match. From germline, CDR1 is LGHNT and CDR2 FRNRAP. This CDR3 contains 17 residues.

The chain carries TRBV28 and TRBJ1-2; TRBD1 might be the D (6 bases). The CDR3 extends over 12 amino acids. The V gene lost 5 bases and the J gene lost 8 bases, with 12 bases spanning the gap. Germline values: CDR1 MDHEN, CDR2 SYDVKM. The DNA of the CDR3 is TGTGCCAGCAGTGAGCAGGGGAAAGGCTACACCTTC. Protein product: CASSEQGKGYTF.

The V call is TRBV7-8, the J call TRBJ2-7; 7 positions match TRBD2. V was pared by 5 bases and J by 2 bases, with 9 bases of the junction left unmatched. This CDR3 spans 15 amino acids. Germline V gene data show CDR1 as SGHVS and CDR2 as FQNEAQ. The CDR3 DNA reads as TGTGCCAGCAGCAAAGGGGCTAGCGGAACCTACGAGCAGTACTTC. Protein product: CASSKGASGTYEQYF.

The rearrangement joins TRBV5-1 to TRBJ2-7; no clear D gene. The V gene's germline CDR1 is SGHRS and CDR2 YFSETQ. The germline V and J ends were trimmed by 4 bases and 2 bases, with 10 bases remaining between them. The CDR3 consists of 13 residues. CDR3 region: CASSSAVTYEQYF. CDR3 in DNA: TGCGCCAGCAGCAGCGCGGTAACCTACGAGCAGTACTTC.

In its sample, this clone was seen a few times. The J gene is TRBJ2-1, the V gene TRBV5-1; TRBD2 matches at 8 bases. V shed 4 bases, J shed 8 bases, and the junction held 14 bases outside the gene matches. CDR1 and CDR2 from the germline V gene are SGHRS and YFSETQ. This CDR3 is built from 16 residues. The DNA of the CDR3 is TGCGCCAGCAGCAACCTAGCGGGCTCGGGGGGCGATGAGCAGTTCTTC. It specifies CASSNLAGSGGDEQFF.

This clone was observed at least ten times. This chain joins TRBV5-1 and TRBJ2-6, with D perhaps assigned TRBD1 or TRBD2 (6 bases each). The CDR3 is 16 residues long. Germline V gene sequence: CDR1 SGHRS, CDR2 YFSETQ. Trimming took off 1 base at V and 2 bases at J, with 10 bases between the two ends. The CDR3 here is CASSLYGGPGANVLTF. The CDR3 nucleotides are TGCGCCAGCAGCTTGTACGGGGGCCCTGGGGCCAACGTCCTGACTTTC.

The chain joins TRBV7-2 to TRBJ2-1, with D tentatively TRBD1 (6 bases). This CDR3 is 14 amino acids long. Germline CDR1 reads SGHTA; CDR2 reads FQGNSA. The V and J ends lost 6 bases and 10 bases respectively, with 19 bases between them. As DNA, the CDR3 is TGTGCCAGCAGGCAAGGGGGAAAGTACAGCGAGCAGTTCTTC. Translated, it gives CASRQGGKYSEQFF.

J is TRBJ1-1 and V is TRBV5-1, with TRBD1 matching over 7 bases. The CDR3 length is 13 residues. With V trimmed by 5 bases and J by 4 bases, 5 bases remained unmatched. Germline V gene data show CDR1 as SGHRS and CDR2 as YFSETQ. CDR3 DNA sequence: TGCGCCAGCAGGAAGACAGGGAGCACTGAAGCTTTCTTT. It specifies CASRKTGSTEAFF.

This chain's CDR3 is CASSRQSSYNSPLHF. CDR3 in DNA: TGTGCCAGCAGTCGACAGAGCTCCTATAATTCACCCCTCCACTTT. The chain carries TRBV6-5 and TRBJ1-6; D is perhaps TRBD1 (5 bases). In germline, CDR1 is MNHEY, CDR2 SVGAGI. V lost 5 bases, J lost 0 bases, and 8 bases lay in between. The CDR3 covers 15 residues.

The chain is built from TRBV4-2 and TRBJ2-7; weak D call: TRBD1 (6 bases). The CDR3 is 16 amino acids. CDR1 and CDR2 (germline): LGHNA, YNFKEQ. V dropped 0 bases and J dropped 3 bases, with 15 bases sitting between them. This CDR3 reads CASSQERWDTLYEQYF. As DNA, the CDR3 is TGTGCCAGCAGCCAAGAACGTTGGGACACACTCTACGAGCAGTACTTC.

The chain links TRBV5-1 to TRBJ2-1; 7 bases fit TRBD2. Germline V CDR1 and CDR2: SGHRS, YFSETQ. CDR3 size: 14 residues. The trim removed 0 bases at V and 7 bases at J, leaving 4 bases unmatched. As DNA, the CDR3 is TGCGCCAGCAGCTTGGGACTAGCCTCAAATGAGCAGTTCTTC. Translation gives CASSLGLASNEQFF. Looking up the rest from reference TRBV5-1 and TRBJ2-1 gives the full variable domain: KAGVTQTPRYLIKTRGQQVTLSCSPISGHRSVSWYQQTPGQGLQFLFEYFSETQRNKGNFPGRFSGRQFSNSRSEMNVSTLELGDSALYLCASSLGLASNEQFFGPGTRLTVL.

The chain carries TRBV6-5 and TRBJ2-7, with a possible D match to TRBD2 (5 bases). The V end was cut by 5 bases, the J end by 5 bases, with 13 bases between. Germline V lookup: CDR1 MNHEY, CDR2 SVGAGI. The CDR3 covers 13 residues. In nucleotides, the CDR3 is TGTGCCAGCAGTAGGACCGGGAAGGACGAGCAGTACTTC. Translating gives CASSRTGKDEQYF.

The CDR3 DNA is TGTGCCAGCAGTGAGGCCACTGAAGCTTTCTTT. Translating it yields CASSEATEAFF. The chain uses TRBV2 and TRBJ1-1; D remains unclear. Trimming left V 3 bases short and J 4 bases short, with 3 bases between. Germline CDR1 is SNHLY and CDR2 is FYNNEI. The CDR3 has 11 residues.

CDR3 in DNA: TGTGCCAGCAGACCTGGGACGCGCGCAACTAATGAAAAACTGTTTTTT. The encoded protein is CASRPGTRATNEKLFF. This chain joins TRBV7-9 and TRBJ1-4, with D perhaps matching TRBD1 (5 bases). The germline gives CDR1 SEHNR, CDR2 FQNEAQ (reference sequence). Trimming shortened V by 6 bases and J by 0 bases, and 14 bases separated the two germline ends. CDR3 length: 16 residues.

The rearrangement joins TRBV5-1 to TRBJ1-6, with 11 bases fitting TRBD1. CDR1 is SGHRS, CDR2 YFSETQ, per germline. The J segment lost 11 bases and the V segment lost 5 bases, leaving 6 bases of the junction unmatched. This CDR3 is built from 14 residues. The CDR3: CASSSDRGRAPLHF. The CDR3 bases are TGCGCCAGCAGTTCGGACAGGGGGCGAGCACCCCTCCACTTT.

The V gene is TRBV10-1, the J gene TRBJ2-5, with D perhaps TRBD2 (6 bases). V was trimmed by 0 bases and J by 1 base, leaving 9 bases between them. Germline CDR1 and CDR2: WNHNN and SYGVQD (reference sequence). This CDR3 is built from 15 residues. DNA for the CDR3: TGCGCCAGCAGTGAGTCGCGGGGACGCCAAGAGACCCAGTACTTC. Its protein is CASSESRGRQETQYF.

The rearrangement uses TRBV7-3 and TRBJ2-7; D unclear. Per the germline V gene, CDR1 is SGHTA and CDR2 is FQGTGA. The CDR3 runs to 15 residues. V was shortened by 5 bases and J by 2 bases, with 16 bases between the two germline ends. The CDR3 reads CASSPTSLGTYEQYF. Written as DNA, the CDR3 is TGTGCCAGCAGCCCGACTTCCCTTGGGACCTACGAGCAGTACTTC.

This clone is a singleton in its sample. This sequence joins TRBV2 and TRBJ1-5, with TRBD1 matching over 7 bases. The CDR3 covers 17 residues. After removal of 4 bases from V and 2 bases from J, the junction contained 11 bases not matched to a gene. Germline V gives CDR1 SNHLY, CDR2 FYNNEI. The CDR3 region has the DNA TGTGCCAGCAGTGTGGTCGAGACAGGGATTGGCAATCAGCCCCAGCATTTT. Its translation is CASSVVETGIGNQPQHF.

The chain joins TRBV28 to TRBJ2-2; 11 nucleotides match TRBD1. CDR3 size: 16 residues. Germline V lookup: CDR1 MDHEN, CDR2 SYDVKM. The ends lost 5 bases at V and 8 bases at J; junction bases unmatched: 10. The CDR3 coding sequence is TGTGCCAGCAGTGCGCCCGGGACAGGGGGAGCTGGGGAGCTGTTTTTT. It translates to CASSAPGTGGAGELFF.

The V call is TRBV19, the J call TRBJ1-5; perhaps TRBD1 as D (6 bases). The germline V gene encodes CDR1 LNHDA and CDR2 SQIVND (reference sequence). Trimming took off 4 bases at V and 9 bases at J, with 19 bases between the two ends. This CDR3 spans 15 amino acids. For the CDR3, the DNA is TGTGCCAGTAGTACGCACAGGGCCAGCTTAGGGCCCCAGCATTTT. The encoded protein is CASSTHRASLGPQHF.

The chain uses TRBV15 and TRBJ2-1, with D perhaps matching TRBD2 (6 bases). The CDR3 runs 16 residues. The ends were cut back, 0 bases at V and 4 bases at J, with 13 bases in the middle. Germline CDR1 and CDR2: LNHNV and YYDKDF (reference sequence). The CDR3 DNA is TGTGCCACCAGCAGAGATTTTAGCGGAATTTACAATGAGCAGTTCTTC. This gives the protein CATSRDFSGIYNEQFF.

The chain links TRBV7-2 to TRBJ1-2; no clear D. Between the trimmed V and J ends, which lost 3 bases and 2 bases, there was a span of 16 bases. CDR3 length: 16 amino acids. In germline, CDR1 is SGHTA, CDR2 FQGNSA. DNA for the CDR3: TGTGCCAGCAGCTTGTCCCCGGTCGGAATAAACTATGGCTACACCTTC. As protein: CASSLSPVGINYGYTF. The whole variable domain, remainder taken from reference TRBV7-2 and TRBJ1-2, is GAGVSQSPSNKVTEKGKDVELRCDPISGHTALYWYRQSLGQGLEFLIYFQGNSAPDKSGLPSDRFSAERTGGSVSTLTIQRTQQEDSAVYLCASSLSPVGINYGYTFGSGTRLTVV.

The chain joins TRBV5-1 to TRBJ1-2; tentatively, D is TRBD1 (5 bases). The ends were cut back, 0 bases at V and 2 bases at J, with 11 bases in the middle. This CDR3 contains 15 residues. Looked up from germline, CDR1 is SGHRS and CDR2 is YFSETQ. In DNA form, the CDR3 reads TGCGCCAGCAGCTTGGAAGGGACGAAGAACTATGGCTACACCTTC. Translating it yields CASSLEGTKNYGYTF.